These 3 T cell receptor beta chains were all obtained from the same sample, sequenced in a study of radiotherapy plus CTLA-4 blockade in lung cancer. Some clones are missing from TCRdb's copy, which holds only in-frame ones; the method was immunoSEQ multiplex PCR. Found here are around 130,000 clones, 85% to 90% of them singletons; the top ten hold over 6%. Material: peripheral blood, obtained from a patient treated with radiotherapy plus ipilimumab. These receptors came from a human donor with non-small cell lung cancer that progressed on radiotherapy plus ipilimumab.

The chain uses TRBV7-8 and TRBJ2-6; D uncertain. The V gene lost 5 bases and the J gene lost 0 bases, with 14 bases spanning the gap. Germline-derived CDR1 and CDR2 are SGHVS and FQNEAQ. CDR3 length: 17 amino acids. CDR3: CASSPRAITSGANVLTF. CDR3 DNA: TGTGCCAGCAGCCCCCGGGCCATAACCTCTGGGGCCAACGTCCTGACTTTC.

Here the CDR3 reads CASSLGSESTDTQYF. The CDR3 region has the DNA TGTGCCAGCAGCTTGGGATCGGAGAGCACAGATACGCAGTATTTT. The chain employs TRBV5-6 and TRBJ2-3; D uncertain. Per germline, CDR1 SGHDT and CDR2 YYEEEE. The CDR3 covers 15 residues. V was shortened by 0 bases and J by 0 bases, with 8 bases between the two germline ends.

This chain links TRBV11-3 with TRBJ2-3; D could derive from TRBD1 or TRBD2 (5 bases each). The germline CDR1 and CDR2 sequences are SGHNT and YENEEA. V gave up 5 bases and J gave up 6 bases, with 15 bases separating them. The CDR3 spans 14 residues. CDR3 coding DNA: TGTGCCAGCAGCCCCTCCGGGACGGATGATACGCAGTATTTT. This translates into CASSPSGTDDTQYF.